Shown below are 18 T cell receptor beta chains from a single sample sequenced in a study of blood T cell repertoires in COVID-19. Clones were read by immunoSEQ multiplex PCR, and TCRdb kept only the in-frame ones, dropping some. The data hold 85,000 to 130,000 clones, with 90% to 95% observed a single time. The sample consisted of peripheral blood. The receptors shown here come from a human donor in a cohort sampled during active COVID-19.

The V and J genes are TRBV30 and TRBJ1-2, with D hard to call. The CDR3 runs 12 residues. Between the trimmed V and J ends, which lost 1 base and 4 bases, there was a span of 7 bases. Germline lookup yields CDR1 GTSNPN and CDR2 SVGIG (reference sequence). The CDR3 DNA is TGTGCCTGGAGTGAGAACTCCTATGGCTACACCTTC. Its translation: CAWSENSYGYTF.

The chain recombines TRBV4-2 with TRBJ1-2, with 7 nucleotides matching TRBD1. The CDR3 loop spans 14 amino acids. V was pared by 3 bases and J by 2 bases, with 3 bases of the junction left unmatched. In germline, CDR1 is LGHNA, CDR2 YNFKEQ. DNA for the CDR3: TGTGCCAGCAGCCACATGGACAGGAACTATGGCTACACCTTC. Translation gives CASSHMDRNYGYTF.

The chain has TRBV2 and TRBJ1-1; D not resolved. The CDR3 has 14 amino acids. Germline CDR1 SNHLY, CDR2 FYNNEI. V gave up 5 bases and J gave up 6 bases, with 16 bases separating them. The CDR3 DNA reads TGTGCCAGCAGTCCACAATCGGGTTGGCCTGAAGCTTTCTTT. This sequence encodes CASSPQSGWPEAFF.

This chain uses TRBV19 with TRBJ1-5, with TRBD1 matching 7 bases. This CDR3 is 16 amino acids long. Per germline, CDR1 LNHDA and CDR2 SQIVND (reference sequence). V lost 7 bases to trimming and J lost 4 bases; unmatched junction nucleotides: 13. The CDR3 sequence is CASTRDTGQRNQPQHF. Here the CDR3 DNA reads TGTGCCAGTACCCGCGATACGGGACAGAGGAATCAGCCCCAGCATTTT.

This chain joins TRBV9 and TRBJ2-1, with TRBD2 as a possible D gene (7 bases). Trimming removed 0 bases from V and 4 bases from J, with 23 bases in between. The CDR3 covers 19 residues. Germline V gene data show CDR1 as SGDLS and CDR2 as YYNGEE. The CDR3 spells CASSVDLVGGALGYNEQFF. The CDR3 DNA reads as TGTGCCAGCAGCGTAGATCTCGTGGGGGGGGCCCTAGGGTACAATGAGCAGTTCTTC. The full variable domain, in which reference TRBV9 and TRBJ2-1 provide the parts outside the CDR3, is DSGVTQTPKHLITATGQRVTLRCSPRSGDLSVYWYQQSLDQGLQFLIQYYNGEERAKGNILERFSAQQFPDLHSELNLSSLELGDSALYFCASSVDLVGGALGYNEQFFGPGTRLTVL.

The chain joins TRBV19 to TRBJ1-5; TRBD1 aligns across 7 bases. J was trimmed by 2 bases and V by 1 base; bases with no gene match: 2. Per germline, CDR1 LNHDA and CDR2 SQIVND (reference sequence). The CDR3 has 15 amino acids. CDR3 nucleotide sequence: TGTGCCAGTAGTATAGTTACAGGGGGCAATCAGCCCCAGCATTTT. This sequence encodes CASSIVTGGNQPQHF.

Here the CDR3 DNA reads TGTGCCAGCAGCTTAGTGACTAGTAGTGGAGGGGAGACCCAGTACTTC. Protein: CASSLVTSSGGETQYF. The genes are TRBV5-6 and TRBJ2-5; maybe TRBD2 (6 bases). CDR3 length: 16 amino acids. Germline-derived CDR1 and CDR2 are SGHDT and YYEEEE. V was clipped by 2 bases and J by 5 bases, with 19 bases between them.

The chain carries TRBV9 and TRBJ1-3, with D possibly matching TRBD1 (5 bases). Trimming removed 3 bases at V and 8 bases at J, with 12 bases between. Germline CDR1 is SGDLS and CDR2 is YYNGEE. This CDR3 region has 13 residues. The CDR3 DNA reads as TGTGCCAGCAGCGCCACGTCCAGGGACACCATATATTTT. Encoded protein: CASSATSRDTIYF.

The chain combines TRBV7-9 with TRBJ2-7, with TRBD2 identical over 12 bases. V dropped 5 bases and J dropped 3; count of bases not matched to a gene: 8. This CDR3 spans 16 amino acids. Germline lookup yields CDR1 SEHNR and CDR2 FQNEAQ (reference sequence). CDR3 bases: TGTGCCAGCAGCCTGAGACTAGCGGGAGATAGCTACGAGCAGTACTTC. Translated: CASSLRLAGDSYEQYF.

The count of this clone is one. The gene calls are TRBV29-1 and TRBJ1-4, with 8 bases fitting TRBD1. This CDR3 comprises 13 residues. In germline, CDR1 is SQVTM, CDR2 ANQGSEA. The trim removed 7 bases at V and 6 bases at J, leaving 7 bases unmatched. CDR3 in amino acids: CSAMTGADEKLFF. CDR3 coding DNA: TGCAGCGCAATGACAGGGGCAGATGAAAAACTGTTTTTT.

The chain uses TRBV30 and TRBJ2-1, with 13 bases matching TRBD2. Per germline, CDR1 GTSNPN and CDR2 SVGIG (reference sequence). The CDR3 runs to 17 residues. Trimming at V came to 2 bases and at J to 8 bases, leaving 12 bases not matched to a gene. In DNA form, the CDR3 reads TGTGCCTGGAGTTCTTCGAGGACTAGCGGGAGAGGGGATGAGCAGTTCTTC. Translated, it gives CAWSSSRTSGRGDEQFF.

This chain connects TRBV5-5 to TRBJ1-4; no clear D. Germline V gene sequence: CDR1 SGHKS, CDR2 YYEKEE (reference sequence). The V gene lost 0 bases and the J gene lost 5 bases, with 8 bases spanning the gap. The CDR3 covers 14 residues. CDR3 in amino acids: CASSLGTGNEKLFF. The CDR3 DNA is TGTGCCAGCAGCTTGGGGACGGGGAATGAAAAACTGTTTTTT.

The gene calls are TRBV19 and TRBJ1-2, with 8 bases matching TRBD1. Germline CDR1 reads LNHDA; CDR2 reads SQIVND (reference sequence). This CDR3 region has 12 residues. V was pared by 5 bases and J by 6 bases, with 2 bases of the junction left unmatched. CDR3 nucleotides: TGTGCCAGTAGTCGACAGGGGAATGGCTACACCTTC. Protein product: CASSRQGNGYTF.

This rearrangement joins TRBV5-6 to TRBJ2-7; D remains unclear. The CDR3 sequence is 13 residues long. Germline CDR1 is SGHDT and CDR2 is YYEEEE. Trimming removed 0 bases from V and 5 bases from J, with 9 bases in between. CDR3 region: CASSLAGIDEQYF. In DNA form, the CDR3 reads TGTGCCAGCAGCTTGGCAGGAATCGACGAGCAGTACTTC.

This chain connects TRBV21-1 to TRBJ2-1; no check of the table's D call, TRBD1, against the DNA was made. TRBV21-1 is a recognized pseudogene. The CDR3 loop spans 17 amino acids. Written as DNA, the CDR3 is TGTGCCAGCAGCATTGACTCACAGGGAATTGCCTACAATGAGCAGTTCTTC. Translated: CASSIDSQGIAYNEQFF.

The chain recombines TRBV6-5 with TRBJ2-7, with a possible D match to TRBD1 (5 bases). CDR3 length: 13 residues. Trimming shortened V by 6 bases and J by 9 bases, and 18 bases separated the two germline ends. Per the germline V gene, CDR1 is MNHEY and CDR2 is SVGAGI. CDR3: CASSLQAGLWQYF. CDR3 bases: TGTGCCAGCAGCTTACAGGCCGGCTTGTGGCAGTACTTC.

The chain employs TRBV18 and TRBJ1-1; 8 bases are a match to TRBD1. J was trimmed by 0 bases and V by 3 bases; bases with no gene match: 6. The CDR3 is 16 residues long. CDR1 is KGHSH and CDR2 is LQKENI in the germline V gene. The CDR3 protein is CASSPAWTGMNTEAFF. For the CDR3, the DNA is TGTGCCAGCTCACCCGCCTGGACAGGGATGAACACTGAAGCTTTCTTT.

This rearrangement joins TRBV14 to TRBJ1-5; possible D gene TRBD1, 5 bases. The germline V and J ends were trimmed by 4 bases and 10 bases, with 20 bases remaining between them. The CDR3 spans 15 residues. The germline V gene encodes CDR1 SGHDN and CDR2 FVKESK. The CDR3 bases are TGTGCCAGCAGCCGGCTCCCGGGACTGCTACGACCCCAGCATTTT. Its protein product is CASSRLPGLLRPQHF. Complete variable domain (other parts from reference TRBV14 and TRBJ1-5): EAGVTQFPSHSVIEKGQTVTLRCDPISGHDNLYWYRRVMGKEIKFLLHFVKESKQDESGMPNNRFLAERTGGTYSTLKVQPAELEDSGVYFCASSRLPGLLRPQHFGDGTRLSIL.